This T cell receptor (beta chain) stems from a study of control samples from healthy donors and cancer patients. Sequenced by immunoSEQ multiplex PCR; TCRdb stores in-frame clones only, minus some. The repertoire has 45,000 to 60,000 clones, roughly 90% of them found once; the top ten carry more than 13%. Germline lookup yields CDR1 SGHDT and CDR2 YYEEEE. The V end was cut by 1 base, the J end by 0 bases, with 8 bases between. There are 15 residues in the CDR3. The V gene is TRBV5-6, the J gene TRBJ1-5; D is undetermined. The source of this sequence is a man aged 60-69 years with head and neck cancer. Material for sequencing was PBMCs. The CDR3 loop reads CASSLSHNSNQPQHF. CDR3 nucleotide sequence: TGTGCCAGCAGCTTGTCGCATAATAGCAATCAGCCCCAGCATTTT.